The subject of this entry is one TCR beta chain. The CDR3 extends over 14 amino acids. Trimming shortened V by 3 bases and J by 5 bases, and 13 bases separated the two germline ends. Germline V gives CDR1 SQVTM, CDR2 ANQGSEA. The data were obtained in a study of T cell changes during pregnancy in multiple sclerosis. Sequenced by immunoSEQ multiplex PCR; TCRdb stores in-frame clones only, minus some. The table lists around 36,000 clones, roughly nine tenths of them singletons. The sequence was collected from a female donor with multiple sclerosis, enrolled in a pregnancy study. This rearrangement joins TRBV29-1 to TRBJ2-2; TRBD2 might be the D (5 bases). The specimen was CD8+ T cells from peripheral blood mononuclear cells, collected in the first trimester of pregnancy. The CDR3 sequence is CSVDEGSGTGELFF. The CDR3, as DNA: TGCAGCGTTGACGAGGGAAGTGGAACCGGGGAGCTGTTTTTT.